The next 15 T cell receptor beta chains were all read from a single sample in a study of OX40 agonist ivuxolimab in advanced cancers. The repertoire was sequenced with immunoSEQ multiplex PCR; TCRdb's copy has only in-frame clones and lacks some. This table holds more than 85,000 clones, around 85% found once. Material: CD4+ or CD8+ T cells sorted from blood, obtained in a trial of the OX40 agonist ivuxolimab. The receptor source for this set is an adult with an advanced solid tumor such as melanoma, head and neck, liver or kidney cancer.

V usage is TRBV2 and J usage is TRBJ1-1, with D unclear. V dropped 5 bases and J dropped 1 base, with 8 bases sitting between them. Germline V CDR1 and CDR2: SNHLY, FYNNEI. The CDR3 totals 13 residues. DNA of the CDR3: TGTGCCAGCAGTACTACAGAGAACACTGAAGCTTTCTTT. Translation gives CASSTTENTEAFF.

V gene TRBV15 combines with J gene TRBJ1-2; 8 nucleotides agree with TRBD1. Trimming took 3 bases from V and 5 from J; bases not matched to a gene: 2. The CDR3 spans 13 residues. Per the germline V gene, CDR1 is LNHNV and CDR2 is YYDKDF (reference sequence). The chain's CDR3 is CATSSGQGYGYTF. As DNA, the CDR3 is TGTGCCACCAGCAGCGGACAGGGTTATGGCTACACCTTC.

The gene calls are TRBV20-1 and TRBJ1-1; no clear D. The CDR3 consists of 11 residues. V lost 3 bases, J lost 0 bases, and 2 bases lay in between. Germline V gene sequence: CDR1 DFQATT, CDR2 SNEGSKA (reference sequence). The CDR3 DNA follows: TGCAGTGCTAGTTTGAACACTGAAGCTTTCTTT. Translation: CSASLNTEAFF.

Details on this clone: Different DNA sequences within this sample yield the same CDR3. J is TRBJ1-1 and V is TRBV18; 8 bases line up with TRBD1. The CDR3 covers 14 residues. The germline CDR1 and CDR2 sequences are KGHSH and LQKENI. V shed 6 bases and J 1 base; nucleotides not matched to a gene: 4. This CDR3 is CASSFGTGNTEAFF. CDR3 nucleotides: TGTGCCAGCTCCTTCGGGACAGGGAACACTGAAGCTTTCTTT.

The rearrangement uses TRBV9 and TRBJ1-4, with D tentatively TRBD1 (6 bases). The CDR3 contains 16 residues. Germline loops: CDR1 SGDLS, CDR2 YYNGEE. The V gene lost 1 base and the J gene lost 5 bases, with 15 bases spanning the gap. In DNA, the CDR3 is TGTGCCAGCAGCGTAACTCCGACAGGCCAAAATGAAAAACTGTTTTTT. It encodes CASSVTPTGQNEKLFF.

The CDR3 DNA is TGTGCCAGCAGCTTAGAGGTGACAGGGCTAGGCGAGCAGTACTTC. This codes for CASSLEVTGLGEQYF. The rearrangement links TRBV7-9 to TRBJ2-7; TRBD1 agrees at 7 bases. V lost 1 base and J lost 6; bases outside the gene matches: 9. CDR3 size: 15 residues. CDR1 is SEHNR and CDR2 is FQNEAQ in the germline V gene (reference sequence).

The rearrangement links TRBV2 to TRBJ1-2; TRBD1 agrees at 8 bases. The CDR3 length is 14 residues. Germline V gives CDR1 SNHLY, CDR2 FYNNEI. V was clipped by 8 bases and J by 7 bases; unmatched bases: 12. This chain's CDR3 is CASRPGGKEGGYTF. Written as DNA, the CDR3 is TGTGCCAGCCGACCAGGGGGCAAAGAGGGTGGCTACACCTTC. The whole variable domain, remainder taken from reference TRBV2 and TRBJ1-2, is EPEVTQTPSHQVTQMGQEVILRCVPISNHLYFYWYRQILGQKVEFLVSFYNNEISEKSEIFDDQFSVERPDGSNFTLKIRSTKLEDSAMYFCASRPGGKEGGYTFGSGTRLTVV.

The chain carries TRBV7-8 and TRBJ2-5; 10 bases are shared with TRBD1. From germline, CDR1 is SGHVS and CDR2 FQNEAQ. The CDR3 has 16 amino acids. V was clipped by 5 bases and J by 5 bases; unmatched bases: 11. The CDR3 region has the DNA TGTGCCAGCAGCCCTCGGACAGGGGGTGGTTCGGAGACCCAGTACTTC. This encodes CASSPRTGGGSETQYF.

The CDR3 is CASSGDRGTNEKLFF. In nucleotides, the CDR3 is TGTGCCAGCAGTGGGGACAGGGGCACTAATGAAAAACTGTTTTTT. The chain links TRBV2 to TRBJ1-4; TRBD1 matches at 10 bases. Germline CDR1 is SNHLY and CDR2 is FYNNEI. This CDR3 comprises 15 residues. The ends lost 4 bases at V and 2 bases at J; junction bases unmatched: 1.

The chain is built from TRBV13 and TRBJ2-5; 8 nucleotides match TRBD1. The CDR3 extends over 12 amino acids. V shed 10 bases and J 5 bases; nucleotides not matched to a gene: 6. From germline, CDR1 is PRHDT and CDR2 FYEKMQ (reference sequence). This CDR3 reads CATTRGPETQYF. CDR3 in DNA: TGTGCCACCACCAGGGGGCCGGAGACCCAGTACTTC.

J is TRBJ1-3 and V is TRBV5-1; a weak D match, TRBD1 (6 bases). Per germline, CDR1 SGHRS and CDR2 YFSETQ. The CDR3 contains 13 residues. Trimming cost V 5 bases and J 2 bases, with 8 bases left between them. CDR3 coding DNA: TGCGCCAGCAGGGAGGGGGCTGGAAACACCATATATTTT. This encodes CASREGAGNTIYF.

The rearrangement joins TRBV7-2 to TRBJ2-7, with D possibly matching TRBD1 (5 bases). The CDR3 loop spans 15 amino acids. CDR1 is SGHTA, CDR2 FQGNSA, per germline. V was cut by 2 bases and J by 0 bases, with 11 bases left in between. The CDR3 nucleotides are TGTGCCAGCAGCTTACAGGGCGACACCTCCTACGAGCAGTACTTC. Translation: CASSLQGDTSYEQYF.

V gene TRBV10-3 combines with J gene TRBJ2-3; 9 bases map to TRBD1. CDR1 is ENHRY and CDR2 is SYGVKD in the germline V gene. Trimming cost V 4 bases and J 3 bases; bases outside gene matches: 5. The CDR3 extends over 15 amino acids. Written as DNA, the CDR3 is TGTGCCATCAGTGCCCGGGACAGGGAGACAGATACGCAGTATTTT. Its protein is CAISARDRETDTQYF.

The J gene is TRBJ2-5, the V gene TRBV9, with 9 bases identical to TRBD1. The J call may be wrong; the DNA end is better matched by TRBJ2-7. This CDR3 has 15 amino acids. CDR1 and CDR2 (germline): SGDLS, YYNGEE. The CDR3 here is CASSGQGQGSYEQYF. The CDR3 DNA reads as TGTGCCAGCAGCGGCCAGGGACAGGGTTCTTACGAGCAGTACTTC.

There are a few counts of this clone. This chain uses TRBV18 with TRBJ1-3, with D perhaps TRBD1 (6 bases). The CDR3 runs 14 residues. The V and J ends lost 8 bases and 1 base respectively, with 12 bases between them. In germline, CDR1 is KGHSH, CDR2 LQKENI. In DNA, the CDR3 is TGTGCCAGCGCTTCGGGGGCGTCTGGAAACACCATATATTTT. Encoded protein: CASASGASGNTIYF.